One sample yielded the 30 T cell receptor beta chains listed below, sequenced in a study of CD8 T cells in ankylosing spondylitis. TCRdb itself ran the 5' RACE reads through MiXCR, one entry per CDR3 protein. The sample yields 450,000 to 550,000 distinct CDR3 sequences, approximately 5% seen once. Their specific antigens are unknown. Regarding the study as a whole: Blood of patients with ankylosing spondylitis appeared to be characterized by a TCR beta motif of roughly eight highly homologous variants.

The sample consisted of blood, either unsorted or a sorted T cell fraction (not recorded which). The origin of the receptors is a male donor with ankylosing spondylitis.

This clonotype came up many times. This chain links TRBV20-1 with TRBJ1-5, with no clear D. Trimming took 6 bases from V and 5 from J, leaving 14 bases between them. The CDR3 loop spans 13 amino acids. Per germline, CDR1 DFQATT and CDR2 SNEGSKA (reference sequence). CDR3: CSAQDSGDQPQHF. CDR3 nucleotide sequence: TGCAGTGCCCAGGATTCCGGGGATCAGCCCCAGCATTTT.

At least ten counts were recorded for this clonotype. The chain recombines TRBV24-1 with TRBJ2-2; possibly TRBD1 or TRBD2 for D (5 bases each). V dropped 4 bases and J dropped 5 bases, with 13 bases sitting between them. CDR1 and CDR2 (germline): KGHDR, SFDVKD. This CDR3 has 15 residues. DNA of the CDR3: TGTGCCACCAGTGACCCCGGGGCCCGTACCGGGGAGCTGTTTTTT. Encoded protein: CATSDPGARTGELFF.

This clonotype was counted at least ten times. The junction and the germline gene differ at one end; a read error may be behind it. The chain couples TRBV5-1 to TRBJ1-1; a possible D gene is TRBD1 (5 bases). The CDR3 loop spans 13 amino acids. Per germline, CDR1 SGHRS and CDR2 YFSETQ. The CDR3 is CASRLGGGIEAFF. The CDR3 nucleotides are TGCGCCAGCAGGTTGGGGGGAGGTATTGAAGCTTTCTTT.

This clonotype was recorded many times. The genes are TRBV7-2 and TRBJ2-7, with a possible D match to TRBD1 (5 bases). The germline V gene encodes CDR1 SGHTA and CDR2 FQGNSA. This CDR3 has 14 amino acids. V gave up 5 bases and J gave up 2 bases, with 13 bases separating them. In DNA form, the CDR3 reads TGTGCCAGCAGCCCCCCAAGCAGGGCCTACGAGCAGTACTTC. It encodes CASSPPSRAYEQYF.

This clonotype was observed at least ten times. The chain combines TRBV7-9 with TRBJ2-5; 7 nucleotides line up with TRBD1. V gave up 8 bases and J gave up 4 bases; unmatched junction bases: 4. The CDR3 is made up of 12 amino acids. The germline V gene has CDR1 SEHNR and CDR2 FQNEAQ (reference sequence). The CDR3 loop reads CASLGGSETQYF. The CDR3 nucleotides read TGTGCCAGCCTAGGGGGCTCAGAGACCCAGTACTTC.

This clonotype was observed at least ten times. CDR3 DNA: TGTGCCAGCAGCCACCGGGACAGACACAATGAGCAGTTCTTC. This codes for CASSHRDRHNEQFF. The V gene is TRBV12-3 or TRBV12-4, the J gene TRBJ2-1; 7 bases agree with TRBD1. V trimming: 6 bases; J trimming: 5 bases; junction bases outside the gene matches: 7. This CDR3 spans 14 amino acids.

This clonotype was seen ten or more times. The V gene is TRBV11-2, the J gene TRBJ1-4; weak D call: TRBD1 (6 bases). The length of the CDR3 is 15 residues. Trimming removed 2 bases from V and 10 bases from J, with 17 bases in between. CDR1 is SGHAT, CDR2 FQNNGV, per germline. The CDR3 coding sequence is TGTGCCAGCAGCTTAAGCTGGGACAATACAGGAAAACTGTTTTTT. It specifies CASSLSWDNTGKLFF.

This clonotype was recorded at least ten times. In DNA form, the CDR3 reads TGCGCCAGCAGCCCCCAAGCGGGTAGTGAGCAGTTCTTC. Translating gives CASSPQAGSEQFF. The genes are TRBV5-1 and TRBJ2-1; D perhaps matches TRBD2 (6 bases). V lost 4 bases and J 9 bases, leaving 14 bases between the germline ends. Germline-derived CDR1 and CDR2 are SGHRS and YFSETQ. This CDR3 has 13 amino acids.

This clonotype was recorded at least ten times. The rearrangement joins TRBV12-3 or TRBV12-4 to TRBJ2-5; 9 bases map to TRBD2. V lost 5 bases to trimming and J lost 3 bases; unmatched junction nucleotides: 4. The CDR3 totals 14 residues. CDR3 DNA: TGTGCCAGCAGTGCGACTAGCGGAAAAGAGACCCAGTACTTC. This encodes CASSATSGKETQYF.

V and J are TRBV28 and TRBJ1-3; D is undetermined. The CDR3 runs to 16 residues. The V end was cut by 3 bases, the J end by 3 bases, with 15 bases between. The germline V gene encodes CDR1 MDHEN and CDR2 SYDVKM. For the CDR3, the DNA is TGTGCCAGCAGTTTGTCGGAGGCAGCAGGTGGAAACACCATATATTTT. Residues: CASSLSEAAGGNTIYF.

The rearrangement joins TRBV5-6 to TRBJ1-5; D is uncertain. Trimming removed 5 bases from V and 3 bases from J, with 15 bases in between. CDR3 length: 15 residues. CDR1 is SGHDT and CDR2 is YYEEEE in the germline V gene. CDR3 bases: TGTGCCAGCAGTACTTATGGGCGATACAATCAGCCCCAGCATTTT. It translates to CASSTYGRYNQPQHF.

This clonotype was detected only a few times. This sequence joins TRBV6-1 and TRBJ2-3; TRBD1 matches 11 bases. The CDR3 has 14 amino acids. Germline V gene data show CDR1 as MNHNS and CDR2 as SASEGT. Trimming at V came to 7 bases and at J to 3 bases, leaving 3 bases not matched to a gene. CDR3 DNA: TGTGCCAGCATTGGGACAGGGGGAACAGATACGCAGTATTTT. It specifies CASIGTGGTDTQYF.

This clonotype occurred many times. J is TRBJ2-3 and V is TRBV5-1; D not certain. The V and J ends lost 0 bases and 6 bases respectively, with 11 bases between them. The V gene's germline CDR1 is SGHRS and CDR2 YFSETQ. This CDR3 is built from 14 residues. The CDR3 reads CASSLGNLLDTQYF. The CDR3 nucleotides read TGCGCCAGCAGCTTGGGTAATCTTCTTGATACGCAGTATTTT.

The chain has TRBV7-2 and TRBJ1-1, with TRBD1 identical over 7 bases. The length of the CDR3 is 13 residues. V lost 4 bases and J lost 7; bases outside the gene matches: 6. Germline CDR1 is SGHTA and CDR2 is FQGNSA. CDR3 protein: CASSSGQDYEAFF. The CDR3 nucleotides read TGTGCCAGCAGCTCAGGACAGGACTATGAAGCTTTCTTT.

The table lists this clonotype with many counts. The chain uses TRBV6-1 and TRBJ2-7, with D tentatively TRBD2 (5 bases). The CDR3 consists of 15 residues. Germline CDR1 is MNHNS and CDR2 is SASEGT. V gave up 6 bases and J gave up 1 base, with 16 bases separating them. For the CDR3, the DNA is TGTGCCAGCAGCCCAGGTGGCCGGGAATCCTACGAGCAGTACTTC. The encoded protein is CASSPGGRESYEQYF.

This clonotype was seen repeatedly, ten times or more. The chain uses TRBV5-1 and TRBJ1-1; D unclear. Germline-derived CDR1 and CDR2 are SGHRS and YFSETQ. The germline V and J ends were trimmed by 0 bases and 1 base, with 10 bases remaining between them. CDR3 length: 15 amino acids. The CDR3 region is CASSLAEGGNTEAFF. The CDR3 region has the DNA TGCGCCAGCAGCTTGGCCGAGGGCGGGAACACTGAAGCTTTCTTT.

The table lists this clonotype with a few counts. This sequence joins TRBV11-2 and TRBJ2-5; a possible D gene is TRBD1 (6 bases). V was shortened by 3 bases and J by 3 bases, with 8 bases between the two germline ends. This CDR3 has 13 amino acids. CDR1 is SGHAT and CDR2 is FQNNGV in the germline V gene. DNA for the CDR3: TGTGCCAGCAGCTTGGGGACAAAAGAGACCCAGTACTTC. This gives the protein CASSLGTKETQYF.

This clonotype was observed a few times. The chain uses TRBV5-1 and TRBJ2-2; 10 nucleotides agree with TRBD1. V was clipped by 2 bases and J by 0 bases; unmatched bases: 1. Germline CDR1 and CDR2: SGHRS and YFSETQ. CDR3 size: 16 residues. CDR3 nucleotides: TGCGCCAGCAGCTTCGGGACAGGGGCGAACACCGGGGAGCTGTTTTTT. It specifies CASSFGTGANTGELFF.

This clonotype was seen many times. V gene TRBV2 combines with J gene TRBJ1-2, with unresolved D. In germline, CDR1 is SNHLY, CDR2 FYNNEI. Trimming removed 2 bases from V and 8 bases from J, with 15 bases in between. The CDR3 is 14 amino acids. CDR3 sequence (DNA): TGTGCCAGCAGTGAAAGGGCGGGCCCTATCGGCTACACCTTC. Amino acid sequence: CASSERAGPIGYTF.

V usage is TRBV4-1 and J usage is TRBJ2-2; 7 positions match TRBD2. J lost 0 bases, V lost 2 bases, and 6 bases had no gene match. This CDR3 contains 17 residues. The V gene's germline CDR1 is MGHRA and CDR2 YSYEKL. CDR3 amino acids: CASSQRPAGANTGELFF. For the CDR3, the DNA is TGCGCCAGCAGCCAAAGACCCGCGGGGGCGAACACCGGGGAGCTGTTTTTT.

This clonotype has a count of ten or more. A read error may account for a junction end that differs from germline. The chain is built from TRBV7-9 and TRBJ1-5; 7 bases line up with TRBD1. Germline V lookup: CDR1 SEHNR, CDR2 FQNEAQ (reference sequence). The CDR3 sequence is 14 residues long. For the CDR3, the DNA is TGTGCCAGCAGCTCGGGACAGCCGAATCGGCCCCAGCATTTT. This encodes CASSSGQPNRPQHF.

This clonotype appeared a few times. The CDR3 DNA is TGCGCCAGCAGCCAAGTGGAAGAGCCGCATAGCAATCAGCCCCAGCATTTT. Its translation is CASSQVEEPHSNQPQHF. The J gene is TRBJ1-5, the V gene TRBV4-1; D is uncertain. The germline CDR1 and CDR2 sequences are MGHRA and YSYEKL. This CDR3 region has 17 residues. V was cut by 1 base and J by 0 bases, with 13 bases left in between.

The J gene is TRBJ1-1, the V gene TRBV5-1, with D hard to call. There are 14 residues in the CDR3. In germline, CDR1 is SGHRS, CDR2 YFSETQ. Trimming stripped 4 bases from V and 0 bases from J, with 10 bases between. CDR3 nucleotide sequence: TGCGCCAGCAGCCAACCCCCAATGAACACTGAAGCTTTCTTT. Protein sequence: CASSQPPMNTEAFF. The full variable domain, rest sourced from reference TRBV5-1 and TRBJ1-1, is KAGVTQTPRYLIKTRGQQVTLSCSPISGHRSVSWYQQTPGQGLQFLFEYFSETQRNKGNFPGRFSGRQFSNSRSEMNVSTLELGDSALYLCASSQPPMNTEAFFGQGTRLTVV.

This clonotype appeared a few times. The CDR3 DNA reads as TGTGCCAGCAGTTTGTCCGGGATGGCCTACAATGAGCAGTTCTTC. This encodes CASSLSGMAYNEQFF. V and J are TRBV12-3 or TRBV12-4 and TRBJ2-1, with D perhaps TRBD2 (5 bases). Trimming shortened V by 3 bases and J by 2 bases, and 11 bases separated the two germline ends. The length of the CDR3 is 15 residues.

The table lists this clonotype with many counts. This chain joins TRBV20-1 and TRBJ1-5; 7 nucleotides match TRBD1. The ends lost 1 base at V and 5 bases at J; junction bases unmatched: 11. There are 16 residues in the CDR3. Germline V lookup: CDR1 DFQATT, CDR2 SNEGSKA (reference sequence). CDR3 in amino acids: CSARARDRSPDQPQHF. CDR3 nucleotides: TGCAGTGCTAGAGCCCGGGACAGATCCCCCGATCAGCCCCAGCATTTT.

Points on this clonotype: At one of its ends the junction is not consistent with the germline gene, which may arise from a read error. CDR3 DNA: TGTGCTAGCAGCTTAGCGTACTCTAGTGGAAATGAGCAGTTCTTC. This encodes CASSLAYSSGNEQFF. The chain employs TRBV7-7 and TRBJ2-1, with a tentative D call TRBD2 (5 bases). This CDR3 has 15 residues. The germline V gene has CDR1 SSHAT and CDR2 FNYEAQ (reference sequence).

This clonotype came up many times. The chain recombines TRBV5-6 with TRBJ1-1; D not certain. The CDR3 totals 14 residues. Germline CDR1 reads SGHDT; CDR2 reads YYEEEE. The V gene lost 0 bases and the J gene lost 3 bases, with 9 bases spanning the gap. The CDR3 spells CASSLVQMDTEAFF. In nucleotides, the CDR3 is TGTGCCAGCAGCTTGGTACAGATGGACACTGAAGCTTTCTTT.

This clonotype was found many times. CDR3 DNA sequence: TGTGCCACCAGCAGGGGGGGAGCCCAAGAGACCCAGTACTTC. It codes for CATSRGGAQETQYF. This rearrangement joins TRBV15 to TRBJ2-5, with D tentatively TRBD2 (6 bases). V dropped 3 bases and J dropped 1 base, with 9 bases sitting between them. The V gene's germline CDR1 is LNHNV and CDR2 YYDKDF (reference sequence). CDR3 length equals 14 residues.

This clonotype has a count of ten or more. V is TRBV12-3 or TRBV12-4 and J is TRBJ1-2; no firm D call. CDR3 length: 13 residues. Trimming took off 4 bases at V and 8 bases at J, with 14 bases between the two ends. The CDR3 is CASSSTTGFGYTF. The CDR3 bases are TGTGCCAGCAGTTCTACGACGGGGTTCGGCTACACCTTC.

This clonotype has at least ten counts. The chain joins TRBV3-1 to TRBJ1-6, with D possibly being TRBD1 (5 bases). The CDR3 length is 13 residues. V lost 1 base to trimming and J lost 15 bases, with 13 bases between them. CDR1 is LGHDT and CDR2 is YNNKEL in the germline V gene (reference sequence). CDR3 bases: TGTGCCAGCAGCCAAGTTTCGGCAGGGATCCTCCACTTT. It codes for CASSQVSAGILHF.